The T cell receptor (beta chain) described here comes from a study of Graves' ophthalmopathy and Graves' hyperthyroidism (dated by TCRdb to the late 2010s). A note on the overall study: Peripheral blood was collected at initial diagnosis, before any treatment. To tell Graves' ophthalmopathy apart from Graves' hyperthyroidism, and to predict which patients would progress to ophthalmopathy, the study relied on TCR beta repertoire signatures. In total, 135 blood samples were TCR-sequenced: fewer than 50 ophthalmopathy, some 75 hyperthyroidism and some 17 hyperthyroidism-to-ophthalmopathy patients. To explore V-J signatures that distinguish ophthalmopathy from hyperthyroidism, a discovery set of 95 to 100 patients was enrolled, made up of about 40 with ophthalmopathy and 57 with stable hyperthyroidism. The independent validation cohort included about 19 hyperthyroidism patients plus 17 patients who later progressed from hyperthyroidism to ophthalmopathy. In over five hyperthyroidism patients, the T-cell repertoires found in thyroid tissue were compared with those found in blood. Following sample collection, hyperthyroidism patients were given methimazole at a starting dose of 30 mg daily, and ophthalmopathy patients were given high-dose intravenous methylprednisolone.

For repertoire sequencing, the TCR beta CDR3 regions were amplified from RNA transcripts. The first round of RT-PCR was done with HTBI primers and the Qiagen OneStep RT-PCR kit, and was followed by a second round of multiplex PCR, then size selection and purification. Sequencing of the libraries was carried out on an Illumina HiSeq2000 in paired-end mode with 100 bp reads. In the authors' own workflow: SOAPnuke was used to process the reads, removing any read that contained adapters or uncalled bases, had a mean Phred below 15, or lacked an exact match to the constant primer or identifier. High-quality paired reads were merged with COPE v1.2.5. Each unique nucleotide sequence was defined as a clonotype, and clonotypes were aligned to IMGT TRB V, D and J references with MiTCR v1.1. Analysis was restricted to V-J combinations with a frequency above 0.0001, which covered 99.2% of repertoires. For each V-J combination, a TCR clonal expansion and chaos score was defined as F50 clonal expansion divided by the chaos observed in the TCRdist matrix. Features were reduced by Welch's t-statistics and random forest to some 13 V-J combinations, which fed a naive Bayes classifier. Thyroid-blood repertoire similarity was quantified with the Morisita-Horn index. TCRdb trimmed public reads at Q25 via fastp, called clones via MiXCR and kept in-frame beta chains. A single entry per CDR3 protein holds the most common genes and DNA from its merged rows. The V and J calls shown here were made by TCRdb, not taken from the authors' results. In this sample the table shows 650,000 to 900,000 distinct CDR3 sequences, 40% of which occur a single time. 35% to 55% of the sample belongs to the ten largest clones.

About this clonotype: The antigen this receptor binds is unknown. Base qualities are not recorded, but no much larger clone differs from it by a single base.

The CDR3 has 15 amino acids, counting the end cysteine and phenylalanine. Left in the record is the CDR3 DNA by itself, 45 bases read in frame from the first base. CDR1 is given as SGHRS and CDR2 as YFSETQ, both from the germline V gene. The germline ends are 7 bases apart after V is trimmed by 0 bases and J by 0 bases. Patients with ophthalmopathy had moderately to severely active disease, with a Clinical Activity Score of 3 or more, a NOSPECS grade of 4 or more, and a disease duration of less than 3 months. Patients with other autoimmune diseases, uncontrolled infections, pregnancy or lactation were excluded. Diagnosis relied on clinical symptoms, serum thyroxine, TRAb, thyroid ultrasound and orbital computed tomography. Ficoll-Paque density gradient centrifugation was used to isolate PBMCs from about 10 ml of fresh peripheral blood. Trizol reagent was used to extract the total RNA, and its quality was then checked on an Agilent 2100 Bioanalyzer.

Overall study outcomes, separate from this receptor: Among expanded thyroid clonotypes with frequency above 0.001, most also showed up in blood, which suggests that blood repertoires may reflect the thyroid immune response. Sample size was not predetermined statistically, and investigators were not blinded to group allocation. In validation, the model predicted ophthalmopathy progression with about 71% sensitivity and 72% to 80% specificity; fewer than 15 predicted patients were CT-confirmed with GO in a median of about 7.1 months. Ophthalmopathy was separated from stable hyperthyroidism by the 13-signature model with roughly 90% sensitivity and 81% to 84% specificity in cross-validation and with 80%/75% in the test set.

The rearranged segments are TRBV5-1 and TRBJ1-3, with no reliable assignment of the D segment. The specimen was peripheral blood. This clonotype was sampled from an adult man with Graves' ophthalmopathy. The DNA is TGCGCCAGCAGCTTGGGGGATCACTCTGGAAACACCATATATTTT. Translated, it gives CASSLGDHSGNTIYF.